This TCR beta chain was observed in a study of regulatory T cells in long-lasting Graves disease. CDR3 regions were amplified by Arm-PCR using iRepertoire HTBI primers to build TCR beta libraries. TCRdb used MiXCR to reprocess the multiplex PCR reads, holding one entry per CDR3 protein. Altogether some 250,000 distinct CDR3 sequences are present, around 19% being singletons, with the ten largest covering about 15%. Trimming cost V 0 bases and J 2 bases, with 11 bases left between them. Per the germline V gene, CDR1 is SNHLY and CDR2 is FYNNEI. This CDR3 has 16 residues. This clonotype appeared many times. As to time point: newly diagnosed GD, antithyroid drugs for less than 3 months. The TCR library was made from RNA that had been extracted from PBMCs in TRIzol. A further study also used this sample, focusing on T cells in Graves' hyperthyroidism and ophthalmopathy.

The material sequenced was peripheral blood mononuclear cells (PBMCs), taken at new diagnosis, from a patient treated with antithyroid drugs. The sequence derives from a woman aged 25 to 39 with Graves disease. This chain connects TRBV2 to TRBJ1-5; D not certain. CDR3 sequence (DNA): TGTGCCAGCAGTGAAGCTATACTGGGAGGCAATCAGCCCCAGCATTTT. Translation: CASSEAILGGNQPQHF.